Listed below are T cell receptor beta chains from one sample, sequenced in a study of CD8 T cells in ankylosing spondylitis. TCRdb re-derived calls from the 5' RACE reads in MiXCR, one entry per CDR3 protein. The sample has roughly 440,000 distinct CDR3 sequences, more than 15% seen once. The sample taken for sequencing was blood, either unsorted or a sorted T cell fraction (not recorded which). These receptors originate from a male donor with ankylosing spondylitis. CDR3s leave out the opening cysteine and the closing phenylalanine or tryptophan. The D gene is left open where the match is weak.

D | V | CDR3
TRBD2 | TRBV28 | ASSSPASGSPLEQF
NA | TRBV20-1 | SARLRLPQETQY
TRBD2 | TRBV6-5 | ASSYSGREGQY
NA | TRBV20-1 | SAHLTGTYEQY
NA | TRBV27 | ASSSHRDSYYGYT
TRBD1 | TRBV28 | ASRGTGVISGNTIY
TRBD1 | TRBV5-6 | ASSLDRRGPNTEAF
TRBD2 | TRBV18 | ASSPREGQNEQF
TRBD2 | TRBV29-1 | SFGGETQY
NA | TRBV29-1 | SGLAGNTIY
NA | TRBV6-5 | ASSYDGDNQPQH
TRBD2 | TRBV20-1 | SNSGSTDTQY
NA | TRBV15 | ATSSGGTAYEQY
NA | TRBV20-1 | SARGTRRTPTDTQY
TRBD1 | TRBV5-1 | ASSLQGSVNTGELF
NA | TRBV29-1 | SVLPPQGSTEAF
TRBD2 | TRBV5-1 | ASSLDGREGRAGELF
TRBD2 | TRBV19 | ASSIELAGGQYNEQF
NA | TRBV7-8 | ASSLEGPYNEQF
NA | TRBV11-2 | ASSLLSGNNEQF
NA | TRBV4-1 | ASSQGREWNEQF
NA | TRBV12-3/TRBV12-4 | ASSSQPAREGGNTIY
TRBD1 | TRBV12-3/TRBV12-4 | ASAGTGGADTQY
NA | TRBV4-2 | ASSQAGAKSGYT
TRBD2 | TRBV10-3 | AIGSGQEYEQY
TRBD1 | TRBV5-1 | ASSLWQGAAGELF
NA | TRBV25-1 | ASRLQTEQF
TRBD2 | TRBV11-2 | ASSSVPLAAEETQY
TRBD2 | TRBV6-2/TRBV6-3 | AARPAGGRGGSYNEQF
TRBD1 | TRBV5-1 | ASSRPGQGGEKLF
NA | TRBV12-3/TRBV12-4 | ASSFRGTAPYEQY
NA | TRBV9 | ASSVGLPRDEAF